The 10 T cell receptor beta chains listed next were all sequenced from one sample in a study of CD8+CD57+ T cells in acquired aplastic anemia. Genomic DNA, the template, was used for profiling of the TCR beta VDJ and CDR3. TCRdb reprocessed the reads via MiXCR and lists one record per CDR3 protein. The sample yields around 190,000 distinct CDR3 sequences, around 50% seen once. The sample consisted of sorted CD4+, CD8+, or CD8+CD57+ T cells (not recorded which) from PBMCs. The receptors stem from a human donor in good health, serving as a control.

The chain employs TRBV29-1 and TRBJ2-7; D is possibly TRBD2 (5 bases). V lost 4 bases, J lost 3 bases, and 10 bases lay in between. The length of the CDR3 is 12 residues. Germline lookup yields CDR1 SQVTM and CDR2 ANQGSEA. The CDR3 loop reads CSVAGENYEQYF. CDR3 DNA sequence: TGCAGCGTTGCCGGGGAAAACTACGAGCAGTACTTC.

The gene calls are TRBV12-3 or TRBV12-4 and TRBJ1-6, with TRBD1 as a possible D gene (6 bases). The germline V and J ends were trimmed by 1 base and 5 bases, with 6 bases remaining between them. CDR3 length equals 14 residues. The CDR3 spells CASSLGTDNSPLHF. The CDR3 bases are TGTGCCAGCAGTTTAGGGACAGATAATTCACCCCTCCACTTT.

This clonotype has ten or more counts. The rearrangement joins TRBV6-2 or TRBV6-3 to TRBJ2-7; 9 bases fit TRBD2. This CDR3 is built from 14 residues. J gave up 2 bases and V 4 bases, and 3 bases lay outside the gene matches. CDR1 and CDR2 from the germline V gene are MNHEY and SVGEGT. CDR3 DNA sequence: TGTGCCAGCAGTTTGCTAGCGGGGACCTACGAGCAGTACTTC. Protein sequence: CASSLLAGTYEQYF.

Regarding this clonotype: A much more abundant neighbour one base away suggests this may be a read error. The chain links TRBV19 to TRBJ2-4, with 12 bases that match TRBD1. Germline V gene data show CDR1 as LNHDA and CDR2 as SQIVND (reference sequence). CDR3 length: 18 residues. The CDR3 sequence: CARSKDSTGTGGVGIQYF. The CDR3 bases are TGTGCCAGAAGTAAAGACTCGACCGGGACAGGGGGCGTCGGCATTCAGTACTTC.

For this clonotype: This may be a read error: a much more frequent sequence differs by one nucleotide. The J gene is TRBJ2-2, the V gene TRBV9, with 13 bases fitting TRBD2. With 0 bases clipped from V and 5 bases from J, the junction kept 4 bases outside the gene matches. Germline CDR1 SGDLS, CDR2 YYNGEE. The CDR3 sequence is 17 residues long. The CDR3 DNA sequence: TGTGCCAGCAGCGTAGGGGGACTAGCGGGGAGAACCGGGGAGCTGTTTTTT. Translated: CASSVGGLAGRTGELFF.

The rearrangement joins TRBV9 to TRBJ2-2, with D possibly matching TRBD1 (5 bases). The J call may be wrong; the DNA end is better matched by TRBJ1-3. The CDR3 length is 13 residues. CDR1 SGDLS and CDR2 YYNGEE come from the germline V gene. The CDR3 region is CASRGDVGNTIYF. In DNA, the CDR3 is TGTGCCAGCCGGGGGGACGTTGGAAACACCATATATTTT.

This clonotype was detected ten times or more. This chain joins TRBV12-5 and TRBJ2-7; the match to TRBD2 covers 7 bases. The CDR3 totals 18 residues. V was pared by 3 bases and J by 6 bases, with 20 bases of the junction left unmatched. Germline V gene lookup returns CDR1 LGHNT and CDR2 FRNRAP. CDR3 nucleotide sequence: TGTGCTAGTGGTTTACCAGAACCTCGGGGGGACGGACAATCCGAGCAGTACTTC. Translation gives CASGLPEPRGDGQSEQYF.

Turning to this clonotype: Given a much more abundant clone one base away, this may be a read error. It is likely a read error, because the conserved phenylalanine at the end of the CDR3 is missing. The chain couples TRBV10-2 to TRBJ1-5; D is possibly TRBD1 (5 bases). CDR3 length: 13 residues. Germline V gives CDR1 WSHSY, CDR2 SAAADI. The ends were cut back, 7 bases at V and 3 bases at J, with 10 bases in the middle. CDR3: CASTAGSNQPQHL. Here the CDR3 DNA reads TGCGCCAGCACGGCAGGGTCCAATCAGCCCCAGCATCTT.

The table lists this clonotype with many counts. V usage is TRBV20-1 and J usage is TRBJ2-1; tentatively, D is TRBD2 (6 bases). The ends were cut back, 0 bases at V and 6 bases at J, with 18 bases in the middle. The CDR3 totals 16 residues. Germline values: CDR1 DFQATT, CDR2 SNEGSKA (reference sequence). The CDR3, as DNA: TGCAGTGCTAGAGATTTCCTAGCGAGGGGTGGCAATGAGCAGTTCTTC. Protein product: CSARDFLARGGNEQFF.

This clonotype was recorded only once. This rearrangement joins TRBV24-1 to TRBJ2-7; 12 bases match TRBD2. The V gene's germline CDR1 is KGHDR and CDR2 SFDVKD. The CDR3 spans 16 residues. Unmatched junction bases numbered 3, after V lost 0 bases and J lost 4 bases. The CDR3 loop reads CATSDLASGGVYEQYF. Written as DNA, the CDR3 is TGTGCCACCAGTGATTTGGCTAGCGGGGGGGTTTACGAGCAGTACTTC.